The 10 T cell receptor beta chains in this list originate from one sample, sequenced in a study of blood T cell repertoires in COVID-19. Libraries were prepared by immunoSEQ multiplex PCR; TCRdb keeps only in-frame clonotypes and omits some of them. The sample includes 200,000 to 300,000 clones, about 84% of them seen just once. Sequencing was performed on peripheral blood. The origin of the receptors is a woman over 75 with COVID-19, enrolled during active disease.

CDR3 amino acids: CASSPWDRGPGNQPQHF. The CDR3 nucleotides read TGTGCCAGCAGTCCATGGGACAGGGGGCCGGGCAATCAGCCCCAGCATTTT. The gene calls are TRBV27 and TRBJ1-5; TRBD1 agrees at 12 bases. This CDR3 has 17 residues. From germline, CDR1 is MNHEY and CDR2 SMNVEV (reference sequence). J lost 2 bases, V lost 5 bases, and 7 bases had no gene match.

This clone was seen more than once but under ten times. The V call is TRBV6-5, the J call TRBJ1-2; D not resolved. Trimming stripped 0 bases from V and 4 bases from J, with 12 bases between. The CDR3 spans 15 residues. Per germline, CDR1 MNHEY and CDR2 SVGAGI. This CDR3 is CASSYSNSGTYGYTF. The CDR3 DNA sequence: TGTGCCAGCAGTTACTCGAACTCGGGAACCTATGGCTACACCTTC.

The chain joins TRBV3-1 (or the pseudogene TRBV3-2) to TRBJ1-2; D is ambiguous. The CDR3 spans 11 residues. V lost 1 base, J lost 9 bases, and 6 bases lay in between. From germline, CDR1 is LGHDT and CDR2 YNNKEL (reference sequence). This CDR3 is CASSQVLRYTF. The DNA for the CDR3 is TGTGCCAGCAGCCAAGTTCTACGCTACACCTTC.

In DNA, the CDR3 is TGTGCCACCAGTGATTCGCAGGGTAGGAGCAATCAGCCCCAGCATTTT. Protein sequence: CATSDSQGRSNQPQHF. The J gene is TRBJ1-5, the V gene TRBV24-1, with a possible D match to TRBD1 (5 bases). Deletions cut 2 bases from V and 1 base from J, with 11 bases between. Germline V gene lookup returns CDR1 KGHDR and CDR2 SFDVKD. The CDR3 extends over 16 amino acids.

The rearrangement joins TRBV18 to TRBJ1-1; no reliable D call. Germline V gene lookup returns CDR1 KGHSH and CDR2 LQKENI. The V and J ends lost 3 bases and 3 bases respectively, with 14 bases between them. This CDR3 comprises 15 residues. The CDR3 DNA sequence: TGTGCCAGCTCACCCCCCCGCGGGATTTACACTGAAGCTTTCTTT. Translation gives CASSPPRGIYTEAFF.

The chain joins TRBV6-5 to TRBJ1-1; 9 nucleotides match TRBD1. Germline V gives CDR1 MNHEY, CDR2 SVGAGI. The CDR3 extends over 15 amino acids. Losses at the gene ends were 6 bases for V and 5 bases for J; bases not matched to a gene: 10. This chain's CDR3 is CASSQLPGQGTEAFF. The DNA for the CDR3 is TGTGCCAGCAGCCAATTGCCGGGACAGGGTACTGAAGCTTTCTTT.

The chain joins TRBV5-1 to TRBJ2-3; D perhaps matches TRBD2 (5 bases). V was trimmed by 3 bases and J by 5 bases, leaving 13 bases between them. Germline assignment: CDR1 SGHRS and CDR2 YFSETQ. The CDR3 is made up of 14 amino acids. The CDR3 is CASSSGVLGDTQYF. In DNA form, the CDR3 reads TGCGCCAGCAGCTCCGGGGTCTTGGGAGATACGCAGTATTTT.

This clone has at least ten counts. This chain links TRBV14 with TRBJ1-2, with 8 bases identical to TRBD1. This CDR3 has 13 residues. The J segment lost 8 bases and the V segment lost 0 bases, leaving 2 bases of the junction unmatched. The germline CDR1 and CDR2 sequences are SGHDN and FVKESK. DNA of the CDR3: TGTGCCAGCAGCCAAGAAGACAGGGGCGGCTACACCTTC. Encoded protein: CASSQEDRGGYTF.

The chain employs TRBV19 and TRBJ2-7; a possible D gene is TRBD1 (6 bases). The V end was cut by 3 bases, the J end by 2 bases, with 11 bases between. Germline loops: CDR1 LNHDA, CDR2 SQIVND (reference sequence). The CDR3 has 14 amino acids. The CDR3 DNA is TGTGCCAGTAGTATTGGCCAGGGGACCTACGAGCAGTACTTC. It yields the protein CASSIGQGTYEQYF.

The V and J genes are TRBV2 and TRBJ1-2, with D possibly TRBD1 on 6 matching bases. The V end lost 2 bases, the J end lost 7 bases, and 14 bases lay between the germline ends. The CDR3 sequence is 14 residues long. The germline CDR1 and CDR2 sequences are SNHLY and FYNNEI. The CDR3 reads CASSEQAGATGYTF. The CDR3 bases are TGTGCCAGCAGTGAACAAGCGGGGGCGACTGGCTACACCTTC.